Listed below are T cell receptor beta chains from one sample, sequenced in a study of control samples from healthy donors and cancer patients. Assay used: immunoSEQ multiplex PCR; TCRdb lists only in-frame clones, some missing. The table includes 150,000 or so clones, about 93% detected once. Sequencing input: blood. The receptors come from a woman in her 30s in good health. CDR3s include the opening cysteine and the closing phenylalanine or tryptophan. Fields, in order: V gene, D gene, J gene, clone size, CDR3 DNA, CDR3 protein. D genes are given only for firm matches. The size entry is marked missing in some rows and otherwise reads once, few, many or a size class.

V gene: TRBV11-2; D gene: TRBD2; J gene: TRBJ2-1; clone size: -; CDR3 DNA: TGTGCCAGCAGCTTTAGACTAGCGGGGGCTTCTTCCTACAATGAGCAGTTCTTC; CDR3 protein: CASSFRLAGASSYNEQFF
V gene: TRBV7-9; D gene: -; J gene: TRBJ2-5; clone size: -; CDR3 DNA: TGTGCCAGCGCGCAAGAGACCCAGTACTTC; CDR3 protein: CASAQETQYF
V gene: TRBV24-1; D gene: TRBD1; J gene: TRBJ1-2; clone size: -; CDR3 DNA: TGTGCCACCCGGACCTCGGGAGGCGGGACAGAAGGATTAACCTTC; CDR3 protein: CATRTSGGGTEGLTF
V gene: TRBV5-5; D gene: -; J gene: TRBJ1-6; clone size: -; CDR3 DNA: TGTGCCAGCAGCCCCGAGTATAATTCACCCCTCCACTTT; CDR3 protein: CASSPEYNSPLHF
V gene: TRBV1; D gene: -; J gene: TRBJ1-5; clone size: few; CDR3 DNA: TGCACCAGCAGCCAAGGGCCCTGGGGGTGCAATCAGCCCCAGCATTTT; CDR3 protein: CTSSQGPWGCNQPQHF
V gene: TRBV7-8; D gene: -; J gene: TRBJ1-1; clone size: once; CDR3 DNA: TGTGCCAGCGTGGCAAGCGGCACTGAAGCTTTCTTT; CDR3 protein: CASVASGTEAFF
V gene: TRBV6-5; D gene: -; J gene: TRBJ1-5; clone size: -; CDR3 DNA: TGTGCCAGCAGTTACTCGAGATCAGGGCTCCAGCATTTT; CDR3 protein: CASSYSRSGLQHF
V gene: TRBV19; D gene: -; J gene: TRBJ2-7; clone size: -; CDR3 DNA: TGTGCCAGTAGCCGGGACATTTCCTACGAGCAGTACTTC; CDR3 protein: CASSRDISYEQYF
V gene: TRBV19; D gene: TRBD1; J gene: TRBJ2-7; clone size: -; CDR3 DNA: TGTGCCAGTAGTCGACAGGGGGCCTCCTACGAGCAGTACTTC; CDR3 protein: CASSRQGASYEQYF
V gene: TRBV20-1; D gene: -; J gene: TRBJ2-1; clone size: -; CDR3 DNA: TGCAGTGCTAGCAGCGCAGAACAGCAGTTCTTC; CDR3 protein: CSASSAEQQFF
V gene: TRBV18; D gene: TRBD2; J gene: TRBJ2-5; clone size: -; CDR3 DNA: TGTGCCAGCTCAGCCGGACTAGCGGGAGGGCAAGAGACCCAGTACTTC; CDR3 protein: CASSAGLAGGQETQYF
V gene: TRBV5-8; D gene: TRBD2; J gene: TRBJ2-3; clone size: -; CDR3 DNA: TGTGCCAGCGCCTCTAGCGGGAGCAGGGATACGCAGTATTTT; CDR3 protein: CASASSGSRDTQYF
V gene: TRBV2; D gene: TRBD1; J gene: TRBJ2-7; clone size: -; CDR3 DNA: TGTGCCAGTACCCAACAGGGGGCCGGCTACGAGCAGTACTTC; CDR3 protein: CASTQQGAGYEQYF
V gene: TRBV5-1; D gene: -; J gene: TRBJ2-6; clone size: -; CDR3 DNA: TGCGCCAGCAGCTTGGATGGTTCAGGCGGATCTGGGGCCAACGTCCTGACTTTC; CDR3 protein: CASSLDGSGGSGANVLTF
V gene: TRBV25-1; D gene: -; J gene: TRBJ1-4; clone size: -; CDR3 DNA: TGTGCCACCCCGGGCCCCAAGCGCCTTTCTAATGAAAAACTGTTTTTT; CDR3 protein: CATPGPKRLSNEKLFF
V gene: TRBV29-1; D gene: TRBD2; J gene: TRBJ2-3; clone size: -; CDR3 DNA: TGCAGCGTCTCCGGACTAGCGGGAGTTTTAGATACGCAGTATTTT; CDR3 protein: CSVSGLAGVLDTQYF
V gene: TRBV5-1; D gene: -; J gene: TRBJ2-2; clone size: -; CDR3 DNA: TGCGCCAGCAGCTTGGTTTGGCCGGGGTGGGGGGACAGTCCGAACACCGGGGAGCTGTTTTTT; CDR3 protein: CASSLVWPGWGDSPNTGELFF
V gene: TRBV4-3; D gene: -; J gene: TRBJ2-3; clone size: -; CDR3 DNA: TGCGCCAGCAGCCAAGTCACGTCTATCGGATGGACAGATACGCAGTATTTT; CDR3 protein: CASSQVTSIGWTDTQYF
V gene: TRBV6-6; D gene: -; J gene: TRBJ2-1; clone size: -; CDR3 DNA: TGTGCCAGCAGTTCCCTTCACCAAAATGAGCAGTTCTTC; CDR3 protein: CASSSLHQNEQFF
V gene: TRBV19; D gene: -; J gene: TRBJ1-4; clone size: -; CDR3 DNA: TGTGCCAGTAGTAGGGGACGAGGCGTACGGGAAAAACTGTTTTTT; CDR3 protein: CASSRGRGVREKLFF
V gene: TRBV6-2/TRBV6-3; D gene: TRBD2; J gene: TRBJ2-3; clone size: -; CDR3 DNA: TGTGCCAGCAGTTACTCGTTGCGGGAGTGGGGCACAGATACGCAGTATTTT; CDR3 protein: CASSYSLREWGTDTQYF
V gene: TRBV5-1; D gene: -; J gene: TRBJ2-2; clone size: -; CDR3 DNA: TGCGCCAGCAGAGGCCCAAACACCGGGGAGCTGTTTTTT; CDR3 protein: CASRGPNTGELFF
V gene: TRBV19; D gene: -; J gene: TRBJ1-5; clone size: -; CDR3 DNA: TGTGCCAGTAGTATTTTGCAGGGCTACAATCAGCCCCAGCATTTT; CDR3 protein: CASSILQGYNQPQHF
V gene: TRBV30; D gene: -; J gene: TRBJ2-7; clone size: -; CDR3 DNA: TGTGCCTGGAGTGTCGCGAGGGCAGGCACTCGGCTCCGGGGATCCTACGAGCAGTACTTC; CDR3 protein: CAWSVARAGTRLRGSYEQYF
V gene: TRBV27; D gene: -; J gene: TRBJ1-1; clone size: few; CDR3 DNA: TGTGCCAGCAGTTTATCGGCCCAACTGAACACTGAAGCTTTCTTT; CDR3 protein: CASSLSAQLNTEAFF
V gene: TRBV19; D gene: -; J gene: TRBJ1-5; clone size: -; CDR3 DNA: TGTGCCAGTAGTATGGCAGTCTATAGCAATCAGCCCCAGCATTTT; CDR3 protein: CASSMAVYSNQPQHF
V gene: TRBV6-5; D gene: TRBD1; J gene: TRBJ2-2; clone size: -; CDR3 DNA: TGTGCCAGCGGGGTCTGGGACAGTCCGACCGGGGAGCTGTTTTTT; CDR3 protein: CASGVWDSPTGELFF
V gene: TRBV2; D gene: -; J gene: TRBJ1-4; clone size: -; CDR3 DNA: TGTGCCAGCAGCACCACAGAGCTCGGAAATGAAAAACTGTTTTTT; CDR3 protein: CASSTTELGNEKLFF
V gene: TRBV11-2; D gene: TRBD1; J gene: TRBJ2-3; clone size: -; CDR3 DNA: TGTGCCAGCAGCCCGTGGGACAGGGAGACAGATACGCAGTATTTT; CDR3 protein: CASSPWDRETDTQYF
V gene: TRBV5-5; D gene: TRBD1; J gene: TRBJ2-3; clone size: -; CDR3 DNA: TGTGCCAGCAGCTTGGGGGACAGCAGCACAGATACGCAGTATTTT; CDR3 protein: CASSLGDSSTDTQYF
V gene: TRBV6-1; D gene: -; J gene: TRBJ1-1; clone size: -; CDR3 DNA: TGTGCCAGCAGTGAAGACCTAGGGGCCTTAAACACTGAAGCTTTCTTT; CDR3 protein: CASSEDLGALNTEAFF
V gene: TRBV27; D gene: TRBD2; J gene: TRBJ2-5; clone size: -; CDR3 DNA: TGTGCCAGCAGTTTAGGATTAGCGGGAGGTGGTGAGACCCAGTACTTC; CDR3 protein: CASSLGLAGGGETQYF
V gene: TRBV15; D gene: TRBD1; J gene: TRBJ2-7; clone size: -; CDR3 DNA: TGTGCCACCAGCAGAGTTCTCGGACAGGCCTTCTACGAGCAGTACTTC; CDR3 protein: CATSRVLGQAFYEQYF
V gene: TRBV24-1; D gene: TRBD2; J gene: TRBJ2-1; clone size: -; CDR3 DNA: TGTGTCACCAGTGATTTGTCCCCCACTAGCGGATACAATGAGCAGTTCTTC; CDR3 protein: CVTSDLSPTSGYNEQFF
V gene: TRBV3-1/TRBV3-2; D gene: -; J gene: TRBJ1-1; clone size: -; CDR3 DNA: TGTGCCAGCAGCCAAGATACAAGGACTGAAGCTTTCTTT; CDR3 protein: CASSQDTRTEAFF
V gene: TRBV24-1; D gene: -; J gene: TRBJ2-5; clone size: -; CDR3 DNA: TGTGCCACCAGTGATTACCGGGCCCAAGAGACCCAGTACTTC; CDR3 protein: CATSDYRAQETQYF
V gene: TRBV14; D gene: TRBD1; J gene: TRBJ1-1; clone size: -; CDR3 DNA: TGTGCCAGCAGCCAAGTGGGACAGCCGAACACTGAAGCTTTCTTT; CDR3 protein: CASSQVGQPNTEAFF
V gene: TRBV6-2/TRBV6-3; D gene: -; J gene: TRBJ2-7; clone size: -; CDR3 DNA: TGTGCCAGCAGTCCCCCCAGCGGGCTTTTCCTCTCCTACGAGCAGTACTTC; CDR3 protein: CASSPPSGLFLSYEQYF
V gene: TRBV6-2/TRBV6-3; D gene: -; J gene: TRBJ2-7; clone size: -; CDR3 DNA: TGTGCCAGCAGTTACGGTCAGGGTTCCTACGAGCAGTACTTC; CDR3 protein: CASSYGQGSYEQYF
V gene: TRBV10-3; D gene: TRBD1; J gene: TRBJ1-6; clone size: -; CDR3 DNA: TGTGCCATCAGTGAGTCGTCGGGACAGGGGGCGAGGGCCCTCCACTTT; CDR3 protein: CAISESSGQGARALHF
V gene: TRBV7-2; D gene: -; J gene: TRBJ2-2; clone size: -; CDR3 DNA: TGTGCCAGCAGCCCGATCCGCCCCGGGGAGCTGTTTTTT; CDR3 protein: CASSPIRPGELFF
V gene: TRBV3-1/TRBV3-2; D gene: TRBD2; J gene: TRBJ2-3; clone size: -; CDR3 DNA: TGTGCCAGCAGCCAAGATATTCGACTAGCGGTCACAGATACGCAGTATTTT; CDR3 protein: CASSQDIRLAVTDTQYF
V gene: TRBV5-1; D gene: -; J gene: TRBJ2-6; clone size: -; CDR3 DNA: TGCGCCAGCAGCTCCTCCACGTGGTCTGGGGCCAACGTCCTGACTTTC; CDR3 protein: CASSSSTWSGANVLTF
V gene: TRBV23-1; D gene: TRBD1; J gene: TRBJ2-5; clone size: -; CDR3 DNA: TGCGCCAGCATTCGACCTCACGACAGGGCAGAGACCCAGTACTTC; CDR3 protein: CASIRPHDRAETQYF
V gene: TRBV7-9; D gene: TRBD2; J gene: TRBJ2-7; clone size: -; CDR3 DNA: TGTGCCAGCAGCACTACCTTAGCGGGAGGCCTTGTGTACGAGCAGTACTTC; CDR3 protein: CASSTTLAGGLVYEQYF
V gene: TRBV7-2; D gene: -; J gene: TRBJ2-1; clone size: -; CDR3 DNA: TGTGCCAGCAGCTTTTTGGATCGTGGGAGTTTCTACAATGAGCAGTTCTTC; CDR3 protein: CASSFLDRGSFYNEQFF
V gene: TRBV9; D gene: -; J gene: TRBJ1-2; clone size: -; CDR3 DNA: TGTGCCAGCAGCCCTGACAGAGACTATGGCTACACCTTC; CDR3 protein: CASSPDRDYGYTF
V gene: TRBV5-1; D gene: -; J gene: TRBJ1-1; clone size: -; CDR3 DNA: TGCGCCAGCAGCTTGGACGGGACCACTGAAGCTTTCTTT; CDR3 protein: CASSLDGTTEAFF